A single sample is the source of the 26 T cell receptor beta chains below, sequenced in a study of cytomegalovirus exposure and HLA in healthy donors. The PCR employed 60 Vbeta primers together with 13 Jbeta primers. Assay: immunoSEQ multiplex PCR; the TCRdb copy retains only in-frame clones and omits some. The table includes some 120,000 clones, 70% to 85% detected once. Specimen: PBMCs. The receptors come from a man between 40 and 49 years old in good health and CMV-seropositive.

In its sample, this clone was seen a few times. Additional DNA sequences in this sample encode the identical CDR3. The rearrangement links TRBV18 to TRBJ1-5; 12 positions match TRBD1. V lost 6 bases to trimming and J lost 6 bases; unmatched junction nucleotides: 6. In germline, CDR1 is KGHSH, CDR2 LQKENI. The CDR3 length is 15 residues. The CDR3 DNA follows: TGTGCCAGCTCTCCGGGACAGGGGGCGGGTCAGCCCCAGCATTTT. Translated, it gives CASSPGQGAGQPQHF.

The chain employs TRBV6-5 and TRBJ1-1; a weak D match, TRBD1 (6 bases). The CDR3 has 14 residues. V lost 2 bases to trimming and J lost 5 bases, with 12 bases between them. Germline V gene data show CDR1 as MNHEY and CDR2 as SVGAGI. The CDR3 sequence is CASSYGGRVTEAFF. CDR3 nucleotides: TGTGCCAGCAGTTACGGGGGCAGGGTAACTGAAGCTTTCTTT.

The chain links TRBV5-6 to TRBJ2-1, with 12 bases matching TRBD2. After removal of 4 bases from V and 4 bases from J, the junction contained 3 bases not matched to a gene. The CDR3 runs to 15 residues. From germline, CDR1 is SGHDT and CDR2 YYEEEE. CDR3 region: CASSHGLAGYNEQFF. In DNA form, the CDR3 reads TGTGCCAGCAGCCACGGACTAGCGGGATACAATGAGCAGTTCTTC.

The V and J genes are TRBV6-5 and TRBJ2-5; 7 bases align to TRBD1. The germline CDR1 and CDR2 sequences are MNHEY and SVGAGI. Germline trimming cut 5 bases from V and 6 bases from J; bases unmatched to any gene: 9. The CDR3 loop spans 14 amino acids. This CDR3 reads CASSEADRVKTQYF. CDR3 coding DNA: TGTGCCAGCAGTGAGGCCGACAGGGTAAAGACCCAGTACTTC.

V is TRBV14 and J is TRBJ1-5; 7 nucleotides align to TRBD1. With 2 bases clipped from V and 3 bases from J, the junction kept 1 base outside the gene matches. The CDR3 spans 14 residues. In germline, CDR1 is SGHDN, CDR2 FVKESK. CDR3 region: CASSQTGDNQPQHF. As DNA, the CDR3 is TGTGCCAGCAGCCAAACAGGGGACAATCAGCCCCAGCATTTT.

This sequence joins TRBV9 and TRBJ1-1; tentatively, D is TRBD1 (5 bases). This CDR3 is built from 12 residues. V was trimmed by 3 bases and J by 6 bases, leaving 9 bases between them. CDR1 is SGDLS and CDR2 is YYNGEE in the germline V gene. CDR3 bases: TGTGCCAGCAGCGCCGACAGTGCTGAAGCTTTCTTT. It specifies CASSADSAEAFF. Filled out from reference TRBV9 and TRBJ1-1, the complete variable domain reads DSGVTQTPKHLITATGQRVTLRCSPRSGDLSVYWYQQSLDQGLQFLIQYYNGEERAKGNILERFSAQQFPDLHSELNLSSLELGDSALYFCASSADSAEAFFGQGTRLTVV.

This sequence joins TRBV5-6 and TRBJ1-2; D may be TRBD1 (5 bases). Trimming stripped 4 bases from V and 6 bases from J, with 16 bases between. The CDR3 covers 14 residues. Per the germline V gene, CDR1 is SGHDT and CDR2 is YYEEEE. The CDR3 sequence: CASSTGRPPNGYTF. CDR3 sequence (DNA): TGTGCCAGCAGCACAGGACGCCCTCCAAATGGCTACACCTTC.

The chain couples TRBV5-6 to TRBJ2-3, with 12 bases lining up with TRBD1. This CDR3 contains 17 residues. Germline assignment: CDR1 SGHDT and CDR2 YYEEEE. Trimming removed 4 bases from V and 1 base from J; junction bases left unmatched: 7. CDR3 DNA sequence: TGTGCCAGCAGCCGAACCGGGACAGGGGGCCGCACAGATACGCAGTATTTT. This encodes CASSRTGTGGRTDTQYF.

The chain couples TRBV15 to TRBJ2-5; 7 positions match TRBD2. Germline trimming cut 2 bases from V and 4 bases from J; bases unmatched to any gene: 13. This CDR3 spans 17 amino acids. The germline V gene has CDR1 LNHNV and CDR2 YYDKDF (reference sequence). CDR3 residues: CATSRTSGLSSTETQYF. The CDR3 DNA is TGTGCCACCAGCAGAACCTCGGGACTAAGTTCGACAGAGACCCAGTACTTC.

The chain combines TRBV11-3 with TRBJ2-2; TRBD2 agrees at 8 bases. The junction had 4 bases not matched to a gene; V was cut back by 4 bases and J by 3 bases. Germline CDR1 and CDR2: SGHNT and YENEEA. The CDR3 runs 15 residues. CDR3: CASSSTSVDTGELFF. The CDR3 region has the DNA TGTGCCAGCAGCTCGACTAGCGTCGACACCGGGGAGCTGTTTTTT.

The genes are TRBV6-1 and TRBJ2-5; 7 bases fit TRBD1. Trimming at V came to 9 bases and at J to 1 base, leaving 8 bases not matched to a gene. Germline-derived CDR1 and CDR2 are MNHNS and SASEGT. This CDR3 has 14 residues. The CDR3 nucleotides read TGTGCCAGTTGTGTAGACAGGGCCCAAGAGACCCAGTACTTC. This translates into CASCVDRAQETQYF.

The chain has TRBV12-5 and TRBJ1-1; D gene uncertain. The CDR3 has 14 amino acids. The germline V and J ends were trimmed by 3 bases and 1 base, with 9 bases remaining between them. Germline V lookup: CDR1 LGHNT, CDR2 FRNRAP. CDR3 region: CASGLRHENTEAFF. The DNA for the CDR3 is TGTGCTAGTGGTTTACGACACGAGAACACTGAAGCTTTCTTT.

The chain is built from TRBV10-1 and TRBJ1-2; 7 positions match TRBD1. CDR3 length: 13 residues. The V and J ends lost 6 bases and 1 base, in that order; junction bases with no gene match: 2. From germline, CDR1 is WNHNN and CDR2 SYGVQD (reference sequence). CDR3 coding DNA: TGCGCCAGCAGCCGACAGGGTAACTATGGCTACACCTTC. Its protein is CASSRQGNYGYTF.

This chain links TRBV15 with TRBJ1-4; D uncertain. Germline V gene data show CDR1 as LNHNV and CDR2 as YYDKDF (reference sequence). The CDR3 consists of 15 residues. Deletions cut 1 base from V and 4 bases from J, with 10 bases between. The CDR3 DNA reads TGTGCCACCAGCAGAGCAACGGTGGTTAATGAAAAACTGTTTTTT. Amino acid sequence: CATSRATVVNEKLFF.

DNA of the CDR3: TGTGCCAGCAGTCCCCAGGGTCTCACCGGGGAGCTGTTTTTT. Protein product: CASSPQGLTGELFF. The chain combines TRBV6-1 with TRBJ2-2; perhaps TRBD1 as D (5 bases). The CDR3 is 14 amino acids. Germline lookup yields CDR1 MNHNS and CDR2 SASEGT. The ends were cut back, 5 bases at V and 4 bases at J, with 11 bases in the middle.

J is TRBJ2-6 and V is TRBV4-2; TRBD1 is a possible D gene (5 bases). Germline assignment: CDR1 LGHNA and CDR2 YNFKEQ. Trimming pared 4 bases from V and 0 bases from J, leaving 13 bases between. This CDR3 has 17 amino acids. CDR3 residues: CASSLKTDASGANVLTF. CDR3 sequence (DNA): TGTGCCAGCAGCCTAAAGACAGACGCCTCTGGGGCCAACGTCCTGACTTTC.

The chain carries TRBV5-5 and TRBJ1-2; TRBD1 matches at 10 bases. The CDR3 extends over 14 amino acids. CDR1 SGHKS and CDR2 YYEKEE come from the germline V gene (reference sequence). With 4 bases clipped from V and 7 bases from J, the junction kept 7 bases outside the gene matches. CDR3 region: CASSLRDRGFGYTF. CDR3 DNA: TGTGCCAGCAGCCTCCGGGACAGGGGCTTTGGCTACACCTTC.

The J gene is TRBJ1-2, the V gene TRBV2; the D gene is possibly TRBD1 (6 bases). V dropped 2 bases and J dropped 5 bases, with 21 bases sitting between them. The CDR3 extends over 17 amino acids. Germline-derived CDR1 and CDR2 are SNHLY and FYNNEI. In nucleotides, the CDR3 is TGTGCCAGCAGTGAACTCGACAGGAGTAGGACCTTTTATGGCTACACCTTC. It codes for CASSELDRSRTFYGYTF.

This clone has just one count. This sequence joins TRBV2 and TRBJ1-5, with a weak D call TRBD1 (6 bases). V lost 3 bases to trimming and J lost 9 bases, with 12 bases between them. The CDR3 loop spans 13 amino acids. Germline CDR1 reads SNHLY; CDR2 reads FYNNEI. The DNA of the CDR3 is TGTGCCAGCAGTGAGGCAGAAGGGGGGCCCCAGCATTTT. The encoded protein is CASSEAEGGPQHF.

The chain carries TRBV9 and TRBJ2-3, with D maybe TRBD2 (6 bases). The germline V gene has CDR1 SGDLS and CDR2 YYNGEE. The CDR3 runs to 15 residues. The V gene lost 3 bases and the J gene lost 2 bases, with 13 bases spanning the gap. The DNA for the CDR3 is TGTGCCAGCAGCGCCCGGGACTCCTTCACAGATACGCAGTATTTT. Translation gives CASSARDSFTDTQYF.

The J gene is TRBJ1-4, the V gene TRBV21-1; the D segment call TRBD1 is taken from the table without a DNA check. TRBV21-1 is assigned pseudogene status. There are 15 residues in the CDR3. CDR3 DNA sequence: TGTGCCAGCAGCAAAGCCGGACAGGATAATGAAAAACTGTTTTTT. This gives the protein CASSKAGQDNEKLFF.

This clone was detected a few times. This chain's CDR3 is CASSQGVMNTEAFF. In nucleotides, the CDR3 is TGCGCCAGCAGCCAGGGGGTAATGAACACTGAAGCTTTCTTT. This chain links TRBV5-1 with TRBJ1-1, with TRBD1 matching over 7 bases. CDR3 length equals 14 residues. Germline V gene data show CDR1 as SGHRS and CDR2 as YFSETQ. With 4 bases clipped from V and 0 bases from J, the junction kept 3 bases outside the gene matches.

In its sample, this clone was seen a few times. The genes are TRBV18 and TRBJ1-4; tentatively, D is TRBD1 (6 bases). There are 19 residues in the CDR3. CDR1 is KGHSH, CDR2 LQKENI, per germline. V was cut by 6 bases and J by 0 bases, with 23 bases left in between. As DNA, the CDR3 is TGTGCCAGCTCCCACGGGCCGTACACAGGGCTAACAACTAATGAAAAACTGTTTTTT. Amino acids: CASSHGPYTGLTTNEKLFF.

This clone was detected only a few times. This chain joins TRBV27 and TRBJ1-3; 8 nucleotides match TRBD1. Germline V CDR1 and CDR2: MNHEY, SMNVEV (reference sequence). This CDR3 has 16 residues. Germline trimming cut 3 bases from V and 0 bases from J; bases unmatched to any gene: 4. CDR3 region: CASSFAGGYSGNTIYF. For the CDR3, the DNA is TGTGCCAGCAGTTTTGCAGGGGGCTACTCTGGAAACACCATATATTTT.

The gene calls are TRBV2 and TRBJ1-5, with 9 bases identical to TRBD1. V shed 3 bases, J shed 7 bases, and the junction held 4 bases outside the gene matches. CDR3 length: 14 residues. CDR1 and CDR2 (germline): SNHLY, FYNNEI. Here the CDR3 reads CASSDGQGFQPQHF. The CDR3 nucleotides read TGTGCCAGCAGTGATGGACAGGGGTTCCAGCCCCAGCATTTT.

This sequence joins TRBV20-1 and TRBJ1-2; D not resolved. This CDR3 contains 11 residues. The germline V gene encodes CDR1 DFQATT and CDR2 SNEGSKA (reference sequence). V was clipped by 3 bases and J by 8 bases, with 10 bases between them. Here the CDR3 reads CSASRVSGYTF. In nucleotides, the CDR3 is TGCAGTGCTAGCCGGGTCTCGGGCTACACCTTC.